Listed below are T cell receptor beta chains from one sample, sequenced in a study of T cell repertoires in cytomegalovirus infection. TCRdb reprocessed the reads with MiXCR, giving one entry per CDR3 protein. The sample contains roughly 320,000 distinct CDR3 sequences, 8% to 10% of which appear only once. Sequences were obtained from PBMCs. The origin of the receptors is a human donor in good health (CMV status not recorded). Some clones in this sample may be carry-over from other donors' samples. CDR3s include the opening cysteine and the closing phenylalanine or tryptophan. The order of the fields is clone size, D gene, V gene, J gene, CDR3 DNA, CDR3 protein. D genes are given only for firm matches. For some rows the clone size is stated as once, few or many, or as a class when expanded; others skip it.

.	.	TRBV4-1	TRBJ1-3	TGCGCCAGCAGCGCCAGGGCGTCCCCTGGAAACACCATATATTTT	CASSARASPGNTIYF
.	.	TRBV5-6	TRBJ1-4	TGTGCCAGCAGCCAGCCAAGGGAGGGTATCAATGAAAAACTGTTTTTT	CASSQPREGINEKLFF
.	.	TRBV20-1	TRBJ2-5	TGCAGTGCTAGAGAGCCAGTTGTGCGGGAGACCCAGTACTTC	CSAREPVVRETQYF
few	TRBD2	TRBV20-1	TRBJ2-1	TGCAGTGCTGAGGGGCGGGGGGGCTACAATGAGCAGTTCTTC	CSAEGRGGYNEQFF
many	TRBD1	TRBV7-6	TRBJ1-5	TGTGCCAGCAGCGCCCGGACAGGGCAGGATCAGCCCCAGCATTTT	CASSARTGQDQPQHF
few	.	TRBV12-3/TRBV12-4	TRBJ1-1	TGTGCCAGCAGTGCGGTCACTGAAGCTTTCTTT	CASSAVTEAFF
many	.	TRBV7-2	TRBJ2-7	TGTGCCAGCAGCTTAGCAGGGGGGGTAGTCGGCGAGCAGTACTTC	CASSLAGGVVGEQYF
many	.	TRBV28	TRBJ1-4	TGTGCCAGCAGCCTCAGTCCTCAGGGGAGAGGGGATGAAAAACTGTTTTTT	CASSLSPQGRGDEKLFF
few	TRBD1	TRBV19	TRBJ2-1	TGTGCCAGTAGTATCGGGACAGGGGTAAATGAGCAGTTCTTC	CASSIGTGVNEQFF
.	TRBD1	TRBV24-1	TRBJ1-1	TGTGCCACCAGTGACCTGACAGGGGAGGGGAGCACTGAAGCTTTCTTT	CATSDLTGEGSTEAFF
many	.	TRBV6-2/TRBV6-3	TRBJ1-6	TGTGCCAGCAGTTACTCCGCTGATAATTCACCCCTCCACTTT	CASSYSADNSPLHF
few	TRBD1	TRBV23-1	TRBJ2-5	TGCGCCAGCAGGATCAGGGGGCGGGCTAAGGTGGCCCAGTACTTC	CASRIRGRAKVAQYF
few	.	TRBV6-2/TRBV6-3	TRBJ2-2	TGTGCCAGCACCTACGGCGGGGAGCTGTTTTTT	CASTYGGELFF
.	.	TRBV12-3/TRBV12-4	TRBJ2-2	TGTGCCAGCAGTTTCCCCCCCGGGGAGCTGTTTTTT	CASSFPPGELFF
few	.	TRBV7-8	TRBJ2-7	TGTGCCAGCAGCTTAGAGGGGTTCTACGAGCAGTACTTC	CASSLEGFYEQYF
many	TRBD2	TRBV28	TRBJ2-1	TGTGCCAGCAGTTCCTCTGAGGGCGGGAGGCTCCTTAGAAATGAGCAGTTCTTC	CASSSSEGGRLLRNEQFF
medium-sized	TRBD2	TRBV7-2	TRBJ2-3	TGTGCCAGCAGCTTAGTGGCGGGGAGGGAAGATACGCAGTATTTT	CASSLVAGREDTQYF
.	.	TRBV7-2	TRBJ1-2	TGTGCCAGCAGCTTAGGGGGTCGGAACTATGGCTACACCTTC	CASSLGGRNYGYTF
.	.	TRBV19	TRBJ1-1	TGTGCCAGTATTGGGAGGGGCCCTGTTCCTGAAGCTTTCTTT	CASIGRGPVPEAFF
few	.	TRBV12-3/TRBV12-4	TRBJ1-1	TGTGCCAGCAGTTTCGGACAGACCAACTTTGAAGCTTTCTTT	CASSFGQTNFEAFF
.	.	TRBV19	TRBJ1-6	TGTGCCAGTAGTATTACAGGGAACTCACCCCTCCACTTT	CASSITGNSPLHF
many	.	TRBV7-8	TRBJ1-2	TGTGCCAGCAGCTTAGAGGCCCCCATGCCAGGGGGCTACACCTTC	CASSLEAPMPGGYTF
.	TRBD2	TRBV5-6	TRBJ2-2	TGTGCCAGCAGCTTGGGGGGGGGACCGAACACCGGGGAGCTGTTTTTT	CASSLGGGPNTGELFF
few	.	TRBV27	TRBJ2-3	TGTGCCAGCAGTCCCCACTCCGAAGATACGCAGTATTTT	CASSPHSEDTQYF
many	.	TRBV12-3/TRBV12-4	TRBJ1-5	TGTGCCAGCACGCCGGGTTATAGCAATCAGCCCCAGCATTTT	CASTPGYSNQPQHF
.	.	TRBV12-3/TRBV12-4	TRBJ1-2	TGTGCCAGCAGTTTAAGGTCAGGGCACCCCTATGGCTACACCTTC	CASSLRSGHPYGYTF
.	TRBD2	TRBV19	TRBJ2-1	TGTGCCAGTAGTAAGACTAGCGGGAGAATACCCCACTCCTACAATGAGCAGTTCTTC	CASSKTSGRIPHSYNEQFF
.	.	TRBV5-5	TRBJ2-3	TGTGCCAGCAGCTTGATCGCCCCAGGGGCTGGGGGTACGCAGTATTTT	CASSLIAPGAGGTQYF
.	.	TRBV19	TRBJ2-5	TGTGCCACCTCCGGCACAGGGTTTAAAGAGACCCAGTACTTC	CATSGTGFKETQYF
.	.	TRBV20-1	TRBJ2-5	TGCAGTGCTAGAGGTCTAGGGGACAACCAGTACTTC	CSARGLGDNQYF